This T cell receptor beta chain was obtained from a study of blood T cell repertoires in COVID-19. Study overall: The origin of the acute and convalescent COVID-19 samples was the United States, Italy and Spain. PBMCs, B-cell-depleted T cells, or T cells were the source of the cDNA or gDNA that made up the material.

In the study's own analysis: Cell counts per sample came from amplifying reference gene primers. The method was immunoSEQ multiplex PCR; TCRdb's version includes in-frame clones alone and lacks a portion of them. That table furnishes V, J and clone size, whereas the DNA furnished D and trimming. This table has 120,000 or so clones, 85% to 90% appearing once. Germline V gene lookup returns CDR1 SGHDN and CDR2 FVKESK. J gave up 13 bases and V 4 bases, and 8 bases lay outside the gene matches. The CDR3 is 13 amino acids. Sequencing used peripheral blood. The chain recombines TRBV14 with TRBJ2-1, with 9 bases identical to TRBD2. The receptor's source is a woman between 45 and 65 years old with acute or convalescent COVID-19. CDR3 nucleotides: TGTGCCAGCAGCCGAGGACTAGCGAGCGGACAGTTCTTC. Translation: CASSRGLASGQFF. Filled out from reference TRBV14 and TRBJ2-1, the complete variable domain reads EAGVTQFPSHSVIEKGQTVTLRCDPISGHDNLYWYRRVMGKEIKFLLHFVKESKQDESGMPNNRFLAERTGGTYSTLKVQPAELEDSGVYFCASSRGLASGQFFGPGTRLTVL.